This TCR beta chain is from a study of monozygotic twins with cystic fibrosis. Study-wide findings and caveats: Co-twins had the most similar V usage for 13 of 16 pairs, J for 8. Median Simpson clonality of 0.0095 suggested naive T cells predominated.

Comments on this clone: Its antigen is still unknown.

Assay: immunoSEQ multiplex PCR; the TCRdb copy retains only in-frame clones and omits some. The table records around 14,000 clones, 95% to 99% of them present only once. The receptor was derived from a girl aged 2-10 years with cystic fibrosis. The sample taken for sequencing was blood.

As DNA, the CDR3 is TGTGCCAGTAGTATAGCCGGGACAGGGTCGAACACCGGGGAGCTGTTTTTT. The encoded protein is CASSIAGTGSNTGELFF. The V and J genes are TRBV19 and TRBJ2-2; TRBD1 matches at 9 bases. CDR1 and CDR2 from the germline V gene are LNHDA and SQIVND (reference sequence). The CDR3 has 17 amino acids. The V segment lost 1 base and the J segment 0 bases; nucleotides outside the gene matches: 3.